The T cell receptor (beta chain) under discussion was sequenced for a study of shared clonotypes between healthy human individuals. At the level of the study: Donors had three CD4 naive, three CD4 memory, two CD8 naive and one CD8 memory plate apiece.

Some clones are missing from TCRdb's copy, which holds only in-frame ones; the method was immunoSEQ multiplex PCR. The table has more than 900,000 clones, about 84% seen once. Comments on this clone: Its specificity is not known.

Findings and caveats of the study: Memory subsets had estimated richness that was generally smaller than that of naive subsets. Roughly 4.7% was the fraction of naive CD4 clonotypes found shared across four donors. It was the non-shared clonotypes that had lower generation probabilities than clonotypes shared by all four donors.

The CDR3 consists of 15 residues. The germline gives CDR1 SGHAT, CDR2 FQNNGV. With V trimmed by 5 bases and J by 2 bases, 6 bases remained unmatched. This receptor was obtained from a man aged 18 to 35 in good health. Some clones in this sample may be carry-over from other donors' samples. This rearrangement joins TRBV11-2 to TRBJ2-7; 10 bases line up with TRBD1. The sample consisted of memory CD4+ T cells from PBMCs. The sample's subset: CD45RA-negative fraction. The CDR3 spells CASSLGTGATYEQYF. Written as DNA, the CDR3 is TGTGCCAGCAGCCTGGGGACAGGGGCAACCTACGAGCAGTACTTC. The full variable domain, rest sourced from reference TRBV11-2 and TRBJ2-7, is EAGVAQSPRYKIIEKRQSVAFWCNPISGHATLYWYQQILGQGPKLLIQFQNNGVVDDSQLPKDRFSAERLKGVDSTLKIQPAKLEDSAVYLCASSLGTGATYEQYFGPGTRLTVT.